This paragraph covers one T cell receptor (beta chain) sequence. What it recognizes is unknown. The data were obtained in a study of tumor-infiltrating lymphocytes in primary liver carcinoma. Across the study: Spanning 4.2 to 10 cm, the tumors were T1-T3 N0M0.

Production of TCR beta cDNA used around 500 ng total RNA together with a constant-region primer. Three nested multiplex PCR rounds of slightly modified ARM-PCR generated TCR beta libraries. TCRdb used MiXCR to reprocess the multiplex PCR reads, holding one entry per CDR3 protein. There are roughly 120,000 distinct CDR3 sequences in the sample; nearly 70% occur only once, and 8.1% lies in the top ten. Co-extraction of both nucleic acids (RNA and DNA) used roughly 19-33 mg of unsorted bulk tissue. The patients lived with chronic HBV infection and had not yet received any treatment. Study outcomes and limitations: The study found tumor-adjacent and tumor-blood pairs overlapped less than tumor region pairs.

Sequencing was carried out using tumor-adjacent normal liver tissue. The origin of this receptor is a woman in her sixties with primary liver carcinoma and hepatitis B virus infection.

The CDR3 reads CASSQDIVYEQYF. CDR3 DNA sequence: TGTGCCAGCAGCCAAGATATCGTCTACGAGCAGTACTTC. The chain uses TRBV14 and TRBJ2-7; D not resolved. Germline V gene lookup returns CDR1 SGHDN and CDR2 FVKESK. The CDR3 is 13 amino acids. V lost 0 bases and J lost 3, with 6 bases in between.